The clone carrying this T cell receptor beta chain occurred many times. Its target is unknown. The data belong to a study of CD8 T cells in ankylosing spondylitis. Scientists made TCR beta libraries using quantitative 5'-RACE with molecular barcodes. TCRdb analysed the 5' RACE reads with MiXCR anew, one entry per CDR3 protein. The table includes approximately 290,000 distinct CDR3 sequences, around 20% detected once. Study-wide results and caveats: Disease-linked clones reportedly concentrated significantly in matched ankylosing spondylitis synovial fluid.

The CDR3 extends over 14 amino acids. Germline V gene sequence: CDR1 SGHRS, CDR2 YFSETQ. Between the trimmed V and J ends, which lost 6 bases and 0 bases, there was a span of 13 bases. The gene calls are TRBV5-1 and TRBJ2-7; no clear D gene. The TCR comes from a female donor with ankylosing spondylitis or in good health (not recorded which). Source material: blood, either unsorted or a sorted T cell fraction (not recorded which). The CDR3 reads CASTPRQDSYEQYF. Written as DNA, the CDR3 is TGCGCCAGCACCCCCCGGCAGGACTCCTACGAGCAGTACTTC.